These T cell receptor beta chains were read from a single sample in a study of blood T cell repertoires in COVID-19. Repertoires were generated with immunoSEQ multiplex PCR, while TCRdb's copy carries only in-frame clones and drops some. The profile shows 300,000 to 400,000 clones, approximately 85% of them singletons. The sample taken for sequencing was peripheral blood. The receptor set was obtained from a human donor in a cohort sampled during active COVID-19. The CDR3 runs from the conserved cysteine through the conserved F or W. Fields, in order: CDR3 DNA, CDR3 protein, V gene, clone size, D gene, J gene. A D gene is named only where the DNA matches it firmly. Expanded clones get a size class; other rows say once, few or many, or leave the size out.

CDR3nt: TGTGCCAGCAAACAGGGAAATTCACCCCTCCACTTT; CDR3aa: CASKQGNSPLHF; v_gene: TRBV2; abundance: -; d_gene: -; j_gene: TRBJ1-6
CDR3nt: TGTGCCAGCTCACCACCGAACCGGGACACTGAAGCTTTCTTT; CDR3aa: CASSPPNRDTEAFF; v_gene: TRBV18; abundance: -; d_gene: -; j_gene: TRBJ1-1
CDR3nt: TGTGCCACCAGTGGTTCAGGATCCGTCGGCCAGCATTTT; CDR3aa: CATSGSGSVGQHF; v_gene: TRBV24-1; abundance: -; d_gene: -; j_gene: TRBJ1-5
CDR3nt: TGTGCCAGCAGCTGGACAGGTCTACGACTAACTAATGAAAAACTGTTTTTT; CDR3aa: CASSWTGLRLTNEKLFF; v_gene: TRBV5-5; abundance: -; d_gene: TRBD1; j_gene: TRBJ1-4
CDR3nt: TGCAGTGCTTTTCGAGGTGGCTACACCTTC; CDR3aa: CSAFRGGYTF; v_gene: TRBV20-1; abundance: -; d_gene: -; j_gene: TRBJ1-2
CDR3nt: TGTGCCAGCAGTTACGGGGGCAGTAATCAGCCCCAGCATTTT; CDR3aa: CASSYGGSNQPQHF; v_gene: TRBV6-5; abundance: -; d_gene: -; j_gene: TRBJ1-5
CDR3nt: TGTGCCAGCAGCTTGGAGTGGCAGGTCGGAGAAGCTTTCTTT; CDR3aa: CASSLEWQVGEAFF; v_gene: TRBV5-5; abundance: -; d_gene: -; j_gene: TRBJ1-1
CDR3nt: TGCGCCAGCAGTGAGTCCCAAGGACAGGGTCAGCCCCAGCATTTT; CDR3aa: CASSESQGQGQPQHF; v_gene: TRBV10-2; abundance: -; d_gene: TRBD1; j_gene: TRBJ1-5
CDR3nt: TGTGCCAGCAGTTTAGGAGTTCTATGGGGCTACACCTTC; CDR3aa: CASSLGVLWGYTF; v_gene: TRBV12-3/TRBV12-4; abundance: -; d_gene: -; j_gene: TRBJ1-2
CDR3nt: TGTGCCAGTAGTATAGTTGAGGGAGGAAGAACTGAAGCTTTCTTT; CDR3aa: CASSIVEGGRTEAFF; v_gene: TRBV19; abundance: once; d_gene: -; j_gene: TRBJ1-1
CDR3nt: TGTGCCATCAGTGGAGACAGAGCCATCTCGAACACTGAAGCTTTCTTT; CDR3aa: CAISGDRAISNTEAFF; v_gene: TRBV10-3; abundance: -; d_gene: -; j_gene: TRBJ1-1
CDR3nt: TGTGCCAGCAGTTACTCTGACAGCGCCTACGAGCAGTACTTC; CDR3aa: CASSYSDSAYEQYF; v_gene: TRBV6-6; abundance: -; d_gene: -; j_gene: TRBJ2-7
CDR3nt: TGTGCCAGCAGTTACTCGAGCCAGGTGAACACTGAAGCTTTCTTT; CDR3aa: CASSYSSQVNTEAFF; v_gene: TRBV6-5; abundance: -; d_gene: -; j_gene: TRBJ1-1
CDR3nt: TGTGCCAGCAGCATACTGACAGGCACTGAAGCTTTCTTT; CDR3aa: CASSILTGTEAFF; v_gene: TRBV7-3; abundance: -; d_gene: -; j_gene: TRBJ1-1
CDR3nt: TGTGCCTGGAGGACGACAGGATACACTTATGGCTACACCTTC; CDR3aa: CAWRTTGYTYGYTF; v_gene: TRBV30; abundance: -; d_gene: -; j_gene: TRBJ1-2
CDR3nt: TGTGCCAGCAGCAACAGGGATGCCTATGGCTACACCTTC; CDR3aa: CASSNRDAYGYTF; v_gene: TRBV6-6; abundance: -; d_gene: -; j_gene: TRBJ1-2
CDR3nt: TGTGCCAGCAGCCTGACAGCTGGGGCTGAAAAACTGTTTTTT; CDR3aa: CASSLTAGAEKLFF; v_gene: TRBV5-6; abundance: -; d_gene: -; j_gene: TRBJ1-4